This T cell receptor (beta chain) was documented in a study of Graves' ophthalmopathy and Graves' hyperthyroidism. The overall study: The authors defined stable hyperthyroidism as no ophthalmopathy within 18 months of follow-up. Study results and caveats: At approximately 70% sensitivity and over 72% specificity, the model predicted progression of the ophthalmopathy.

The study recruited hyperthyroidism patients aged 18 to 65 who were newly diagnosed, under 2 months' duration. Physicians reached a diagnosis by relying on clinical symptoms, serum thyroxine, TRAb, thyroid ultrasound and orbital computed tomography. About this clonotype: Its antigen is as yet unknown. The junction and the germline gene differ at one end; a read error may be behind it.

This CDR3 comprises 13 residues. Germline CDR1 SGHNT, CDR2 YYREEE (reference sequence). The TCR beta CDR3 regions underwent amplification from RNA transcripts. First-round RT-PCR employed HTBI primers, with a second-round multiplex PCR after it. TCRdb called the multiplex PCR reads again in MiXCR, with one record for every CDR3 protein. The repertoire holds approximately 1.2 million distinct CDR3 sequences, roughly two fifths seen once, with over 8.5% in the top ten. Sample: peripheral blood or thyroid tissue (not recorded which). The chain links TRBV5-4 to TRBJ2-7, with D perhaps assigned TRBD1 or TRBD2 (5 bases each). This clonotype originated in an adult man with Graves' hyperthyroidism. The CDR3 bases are TGCGCCAGCAGCCAAGCAAATACGGGACAGCAGTACTTC. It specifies CASSQANTGQQYF.